This T cell receptor beta chain derives from a study of cytomegalovirus exposure and HLA in healthy donors. Study-level points and caveats: In a later analysis, an Asian-associated ancestry cluster reportedly showed fewer N-insertions than the roughly 690-donor mean. More clonal expansion characterized HLA-associated TCR beta chains than equally common others in a later analysis.

CDR3 size: 16 residues. Germline lookup yields CDR1 SNHLY and CDR2 FYNNEI. Trimming took 7 bases from V and 5 from J; bases not matched to a gene: 14. Comment on this clone: Its cognate antigen is unknown.

This PCR relied on a set of 60 Vbeta primers and 13 Jbeta primers. How the authors handled the data: In a later analysis, approximately 73 million unique TCR beta chains included roughly 11 million shared by two or more donors. Some clones are missing from TCRdb's copy, which holds only in-frame ones; the method was immunoSEQ multiplex PCR. Clone size and the V and J calls come from that table; the DNA yielded D and trimming. The table has some 130,000 clones, around 83% seen once. The chain couples TRBV2 to TRBJ1-5, with TRBD1 matching over 7 bases. Sample: PBMCs. This TCR derives from a girl under 10 years old in good health and CMV-seronegative. The CDR3 coding sequence is TGTGCCAGCACAAGGAGTCTCGGCAGGGGGTATCAGCCCCAGCATTTT. Residues: CASTRSLGRGYQPQHF.